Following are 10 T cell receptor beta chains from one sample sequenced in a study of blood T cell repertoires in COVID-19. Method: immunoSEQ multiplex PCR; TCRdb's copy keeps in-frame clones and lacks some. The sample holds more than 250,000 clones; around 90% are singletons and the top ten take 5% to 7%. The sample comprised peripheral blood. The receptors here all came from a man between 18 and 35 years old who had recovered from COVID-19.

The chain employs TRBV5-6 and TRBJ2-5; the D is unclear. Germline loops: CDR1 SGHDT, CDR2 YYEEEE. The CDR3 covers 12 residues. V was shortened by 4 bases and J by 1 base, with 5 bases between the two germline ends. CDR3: CASSPSQETQYF. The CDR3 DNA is TGTGCCAGCAGCCCCTCCCAAGAGACCCAGTACTTC.

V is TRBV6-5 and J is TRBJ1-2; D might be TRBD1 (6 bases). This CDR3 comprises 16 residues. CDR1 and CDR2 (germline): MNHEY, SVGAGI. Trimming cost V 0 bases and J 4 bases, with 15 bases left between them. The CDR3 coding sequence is TGTGCCAGCAGTTACTCTAGGGCAGGGGTAGGCTATGGCTACACCTTC. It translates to CASSYSRAGVGYGYTF.

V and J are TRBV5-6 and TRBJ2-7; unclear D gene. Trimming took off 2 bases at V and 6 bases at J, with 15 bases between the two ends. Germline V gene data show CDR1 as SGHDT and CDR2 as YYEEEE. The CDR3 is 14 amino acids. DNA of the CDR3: TGTGCCAGCAGCTTTGAAAGCCTCCTAAGCGAGCAGTACTTC. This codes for CASSFESLLSEQYF.

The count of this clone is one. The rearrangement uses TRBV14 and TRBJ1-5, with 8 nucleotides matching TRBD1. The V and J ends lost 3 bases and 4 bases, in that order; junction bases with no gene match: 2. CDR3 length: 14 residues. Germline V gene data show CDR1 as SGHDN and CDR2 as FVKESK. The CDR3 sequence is CASSHRGLNQPQHF. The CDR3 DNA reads TGTGCCAGCAGCCACAGGGGGCTGAATCAGCCCCAGCATTTT. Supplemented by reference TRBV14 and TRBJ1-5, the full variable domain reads EAGVTQFPSHSVIEKGQTVTLRCDPISGHDNLYWYRRVMGKEIKFLLHFVKESKQDESGMPNNRFLAERTGGTYSTLKVQPAELEDSGVYFCASSHRGLNQPQHFGDGTRLSIL.

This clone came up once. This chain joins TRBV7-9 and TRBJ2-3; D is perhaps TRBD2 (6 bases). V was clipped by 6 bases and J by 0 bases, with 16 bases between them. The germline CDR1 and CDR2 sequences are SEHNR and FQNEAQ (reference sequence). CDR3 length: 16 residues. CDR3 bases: TGTGCCAGCAGTTTTGGAGGGGCAGGGAGCACAGATACGCAGTATTTT. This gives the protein CASSFGGAGSTDTQYF.

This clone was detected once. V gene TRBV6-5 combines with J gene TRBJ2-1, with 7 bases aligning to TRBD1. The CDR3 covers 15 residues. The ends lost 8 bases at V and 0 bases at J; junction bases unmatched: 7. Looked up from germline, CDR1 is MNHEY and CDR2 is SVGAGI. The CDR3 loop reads CASRAGGSSYNEQFF. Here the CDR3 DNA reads TGTGCCAGCCGGGCAGGGGGAAGCTCCTACAATGAGCAGTTCTTC.

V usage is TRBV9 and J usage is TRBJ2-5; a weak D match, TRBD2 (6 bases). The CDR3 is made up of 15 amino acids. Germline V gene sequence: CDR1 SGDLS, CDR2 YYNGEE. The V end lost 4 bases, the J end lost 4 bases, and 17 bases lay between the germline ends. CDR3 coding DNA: TGTGCCAGCAGCCCACGGAGGGCCTGGGGAGAGACCCAGTACTTC. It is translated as CASSPRRAWGETQYF.

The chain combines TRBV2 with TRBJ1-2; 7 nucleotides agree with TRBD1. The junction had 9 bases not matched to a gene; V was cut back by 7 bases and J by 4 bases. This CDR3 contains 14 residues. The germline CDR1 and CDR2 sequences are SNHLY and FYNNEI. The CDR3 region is CASTNRGVGYGYTF. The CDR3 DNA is TGTGCCAGCACCAACAGGGGCGTCGGCTATGGCTACACCTTC.

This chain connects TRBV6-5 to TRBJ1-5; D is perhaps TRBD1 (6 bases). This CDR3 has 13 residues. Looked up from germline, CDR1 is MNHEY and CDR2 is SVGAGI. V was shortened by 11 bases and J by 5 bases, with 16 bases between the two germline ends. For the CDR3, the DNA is TGTGCCGTCAAAGGGGGATTCGATCAGCCCCAGCATTTT. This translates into CAVKGGFDQPQHF.

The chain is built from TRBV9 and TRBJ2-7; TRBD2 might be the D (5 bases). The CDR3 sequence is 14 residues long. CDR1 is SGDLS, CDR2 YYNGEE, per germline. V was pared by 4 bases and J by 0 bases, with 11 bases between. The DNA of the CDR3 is TGTGCCAGCAGCATCGGACTGGGCTCCTACGAGCAGTACTTC. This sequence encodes CASSIGLGSYEQYF. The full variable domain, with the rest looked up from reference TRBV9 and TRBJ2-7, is DSGVTQTPKHLITATGQRVTLRCSPRSGDLSVYWYQQSLDQGLQFLIQYYNGEERAKGNILERFSAQQFPDLHSELNLSSLELGDSALYFCASSIGLGSYEQYFGPGTRLTVT.